A selection of T cell receptor beta chains follows, all from one sample in a study of T cells in Graves' hyperthyroidism and ophthalmopathy. TCRdb reanalysed the multiplex PCR reads using MiXCR and keeps one entry per CDR3 protein. The table lists about 560,000 distinct CDR3 sequences, about 43% of them singletons, with roughly 8.2% in the top ten. The sequencing input was peripheral blood or thyroid tissue (not recorded which). These receptors were collected from a woman under 30 with Graves' hyperthyroidism. Each CDR3 is given with its conserved first and last residue. A D gene is named only where the DNA matches it firmly. Where a row states a size, it is once, few, many or the class of an expanded clone; other rows omit it.

abundance	d_gene	j_gene	v_gene	CDR3aa	CDR3nt
-	TRBD1	TRBJ1-4	TRBV11-3	CASSPPGTGGEKLFF	TGTGCCAGCAGCCCCCCCGGGACAGGGGGAGAAAAACTGTTTTTT
many	-	TRBJ1-6	TRBV12-3/TRBV12-4	CASSYPPLTLHF	TGTGCCAGCAGTTACCCCCCCCTTACCCTCCACTTT
many	TRBD1	TRBJ1-2	TRBV2	CASSGTGDGYTF	TGTGCCAGCAGCGGGACAGGGGATGGCTACACCTTC
many	TRBD1	TRBJ1-4	TRBV29-1	CSVEDQGGEKLFF	TGCAGCGTTGAAGATCAGGGGGGTGAAAAACTGTTTTTT
many	-	TRBJ2-5	TRBV7-8	CASSLLPGDGETQYF	TGTGCCAGCAGCCTTTTGCCGGGGGACGGGGAGACCCAGTACTTC
-	-	TRBJ1-2	TRBV7-8	CASSLYGTPYGYTF	TGTGCCAGCAGCCTGTACGGGACACCCTATGGCTACACCTTC
-	-	TRBJ1-2	TRBV2	CASTPWGTGPFWRGYTF	TGTGCCAGCACCCCCTGGGGTACGGGCCCCTTTTGGAGAGGCTACACCTTC
once	-	TRBJ1-5	TRBV19	CASSIYQYSNQPQHF	TGTGCCAGTAGTATTTATCAGTATAGCAATCAGCCCCAGCATTTT
-	TRBD1	TRBJ1-2	TRBV12-3/TRBV12-4	CASSLSFSGQGANYTF	TGTGCCAGCAGTTTATCATTCTCGGGACAGGGGGCGAACTACACCTTC
-	-	TRBJ2-7	TRBV24-1	CATSDTGRAYEQYF	TGTGCCACCAGTGACACAGGGCGGGCCTACGAGCAGTACTTC
few	TRBD1	TRBJ1-2	TRBV5-1	CASRQGQGTNYGYTF	TGCGCCAGCAGACAAGGACAGGGGACTAACTATGGCTACACCTTC
-	-	TRBJ2-7	TRBV2	CASKREPSEQYF	TGTGCCAGCAAACGGGAGCCCAGCGAGCAGTACTTC
-	-	TRBJ2-7	TRBV6-1	CASKRGNVYEQYF	TGTGCCAGCAAACGGGGGAACGTTTACGAGCAGTACTTC
many	-	TRBJ1-3	TRBV9	CASSASGGRGNTIYF	TGTGCCAGCAGCGCATCCGGGGGCCGTGGAAACACCATATATTTT
-	TRBD1	TRBJ1-1	TRBV29-1	CSSRQGNEAFF	TGCAGCAGTCGACAGGGAAATGAAGCTTTCTTT
many	-	TRBJ2-5	TRBV2	CASREDGNQETQYF	TGTGCCAGCAGGGAGGACGGGAATCAAGAGACCCAGTACTTC
-	-	TRBJ1-4	TRBV9	CASSGGSTNSGEKLFF	TGTGCCAGCAGCGGTGGCAGTACCAATTCGGGGGAAAAACTGTTTTTT
-	TRBD2	TRBJ2-2	TRBV11-1	CASSRLAGYTGELFF	TGTGCCAGCAGTCGACTAGCGGGGTACACCGGGGAGCTGTTTTTT
many	-	TRBJ1-2	TRBV20-1	CSARVDPWEDYGYTF	TGCAGTGCTAGGGTGGACCCATGGGAGGACTATGGCTACACCTTC
-	-	TRBJ1-1	TRBV4-1	CASSQGSDMNTEAFF	TGCGCCAGCAGCCAAGGATCGGATATGAACACTGAAGCTTTCTTT
few	TRBD1	TRBJ1-6	TRBV6-1	CASSRQGINSPLHF	TGTGCCAGCAGCCGACAGGGTATAAATTCACCCCTCCACTTT
few	-	TRBJ1-2	TRBV5-1	CASSLVAGSNGYTF	TGCGCCAGCAGCTTGGTGGCAGGGTCGAATGGCTACACCTTC
-	TRBD1	TRBJ1-1	TRBV7-3	CASSLQDRGVFTEAFF	TGTGCCAGCAGCTTACAGGACAGGGGTGTGTTCACTGAAGCTTTCTTT
-	-	TRBJ2-2	TRBV29-1	CSVDRLNTGELFF	TGCAGCGTTGACAGGCTGAACACCGGGGAGCTGTTTTTT
few	-	TRBJ2-5	TRBV7-9	CASSFPVGEGAPFQETQYF	TGTGCCAGCAGCTTTCCCGTTGGGGAGGGGGCCCCTTTCCAAGAGACCCAGTACTTC